The 3 T cell receptor beta chains in this list originate from one sample, sequenced in a study of shared clonotypes between healthy human individuals. TCRdb's copy holds only in-frame clones and misses some; the assay was immunoSEQ multiplex PCR. This sample carries 850,000 to 1,100,000 clones, around three quarters of them seen once, and the ten largest clones take 0.89%. What was sequenced was memory CD4+ T cells from PBMCs. Indicated subset: CD45RA-negative fraction. These receptors originate from a man aged 18 to 35 in good health. Some clones in this sample may be carry-over from other donors' samples.

A single count supports this clone. V gene TRBV28 combines with J gene TRBJ1-1; tentative D call: TRBD1 (5 bases). Germline V gene data show CDR1 as MDHEN and CDR2 as SYDVKM. V shed 4 bases and J shed 7 bases, with 10 bases lying between them. This CDR3 contains 12 residues. The DNA of the CDR3 is TGTGCCAGCAGTTCCCTGGGGGTTGAAGCTTTCTTT. This translates into CASSSLGVEAFF.

This clone came up once. This chain joins TRBV2 and TRBJ1-2, with 10 nucleotides matching TRBD1. The CDR3 loop spans 13 amino acids. Germline CDR1 is SNHLY and CDR2 is FYNNEI. With V trimmed by 7 bases and J by 8 bases, 7 bases remained unmatched. CDR3 region: CASNRQGARGYTF. CDR3 nucleotides: TGTGCCAGCAACCGACAGGGGGCGCGGGGCTACACCTTC.

The rearrangement uses TRBV4-1 and TRBJ1-2; D might be TRBD1 (5 bases). Germline assignment: CDR1 MGHRA and CDR2 YSYEKL. This CDR3 contains 15 residues. V gave up 5 bases and J gave up 3 bases, with 16 bases separating them. The CDR3 sequence is CASSSAGRGDYGYTF. DNA of the CDR3: TGCGCCAGCAGCTCGGCGGGTAGGGGAGACTATGGCTACACCTTC.